Shown below are 15 T cell receptor beta chains from a single sample sequenced in a study of blood T cell repertoires in COVID-19. The data were produced by immunoSEQ multiplex PCR, yet TCRdb's version contains in-frame clones alone and is incomplete. The sample lists 310,000 or so clones; about 91% were seen once. Source material: peripheral blood. The receptor source for this set is a man in his thirties or forties with COVID-19, enrolled during active disease.

This clone was detected only once. The CDR3 here is CASSTGRGKRGGNTEAFF. The CDR3 DNA is TGTGCCAGTAGTACGGGCCGTGGCAAACGCGGGGGTAACACTGAAGCTTTCTTT. V is TRBV19 and J is TRBJ1-1; perhaps TRBD1 as D (5 bases). This CDR3 has 18 residues. Trimming pared 4 bases from V and 2 bases from J, leaving 23 bases between. CDR1 is LNHDA, CDR2 SQIVND, per germline (reference sequence).

The chain joins TRBV18 to TRBJ2-2; 10 bases fit TRBD1. The ends lost 3 bases at V and 4 bases at J; junction bases unmatched: 8. CDR1 is KGHSH, CDR2 LQKENI, per germline. The CDR3 is made up of 17 amino acids. The CDR3 loop reads CASSPLSRTGGTGELFF. DNA of the CDR3: TGTGCCAGCTCACCTCTATCCCGGACAGGGGGCACCGGGGAGCTGTTTTTT.

The V and J genes are TRBV4-2 and TRBJ2-1, with 12 bases that match TRBD2. The V and J ends lost 4 bases and 5 bases, in that order; junction bases with no gene match: 6. The germline V gene encodes CDR1 LGHNA and CDR2 YNFKEQ. The CDR3 has 16 residues. The CDR3 nucleotides are TGTGCCAGCAGCCCGACCGGACTAGCGGGGAACAATGAGCAGTTCTTC. As protein: CASSPTGLAGNNEQFF.

In DNA form, the CDR3 reads TGTGCCAGCCACAGGGGTGACACTGAAGCTTTCTTT. It specifies CASHRGDTEAFF. V gene TRBV25-1 combines with J gene TRBJ1-1; 7 bases line up with TRBD1. The trim removed 8 bases at V and 3 bases at J, leaving 3 bases unmatched. Looked up from germline, CDR1 is MGHDK and CDR2 is SYGVNS. The CDR3 sequence is 12 residues long. Variable domain in full (rest from reference TRBV25-1 and TRBJ1-1): EADIYQTPRYLVIGTGKKITLECSQTMGHDKMYWYQQDPGMELHLIHYSYGVNSTEKGDLSSESTVSRIRTEHFPLTLESARPSHTSQYLCASHRGDTEAFFGQGTRLTVV.

Concerning this clone itself: Other DNA sequences in the same sample also yield this CDR3. The chain employs TRBV5-1 and TRBJ1-2; 10 bases align to TRBD1. The CDR3 has 15 amino acids. CDR1 and CDR2 from the germline V gene are SGHRS and YFSETQ. V lost 0 bases to trimming and J lost 5 bases; unmatched junction nucleotides: 4. The CDR3 DNA reads as TGCGCCAGCAGCTTGGGACAGGGGGCTGGGTATGGCTACACCTTC. This sequence encodes CASSLGQGAGYGYTF.

V is TRBV28 and J is TRBJ2-3; 11 nucleotides align to TRBD2. The V gene end was trimmed by 1 base and the J gene end by 3 bases; junction bases not matched to a gene: 3. The CDR3 runs 16 residues. Germline V gene sequence: CDR1 MDHEN, CDR2 SYDVKM. CDR3 protein: CASSLSASGRTDTQYF. The CDR3 region has the DNA TGTGCCAGCAGTTTATCGGCTAGCGGGAGGACAGATACGCAGTATTTT.

The chain carries TRBV9 and TRBJ1-1, with D unclear. V was shortened by 6 bases and J by 7 bases, with 19 bases between the two germline ends. The length of the CDR3 is 14 residues. The V gene's germline CDR1 is SGDLS and CDR2 YYNGEE. The CDR3 DNA reads TGTGCCAGCACGACGGGGAATGGGCAAAATGAAGCTTTCTTT. This sequence encodes CASTTGNGQNEAFF. The whole variable domain, remainder taken from reference TRBV9 and TRBJ1-1, is DSGVTQTPKHLITATGQRVTLRCSPRSGDLSVYWYQQSLDQGLQFLIQYYNGEERAKGNILERFSAQQFPDLHSELNLSSLELGDSALYFCASTTGNGQNEAFFGQGTRLTVV.

This chain connects TRBV28 to TRBJ2-7, with 12 positions matching TRBD1. CDR3 size: 14 residues. V dropped 4 bases and J dropped 9; count of bases not matched to a gene: 7. Per germline, CDR1 MDHEN and CDR2 SYDVKM. Written as DNA, the CDR3 is TGTGCCAGCAGTTCGGGACAGGGGGCCTCCTGGCAGTACTTC. Protein sequence: CASSSGQGASWQYF.

V and J are TRBV7-3 and TRBJ2-1, with D possibly being TRBD1 (6 bases). CDR3 length equals 14 residues. Trimming pared 5 bases from V and 6 bases from J, leaving 14 bases between. The V gene's germline CDR1 is SGHTA and CDR2 FQGTGA. The CDR3: CASSPGVRGNEQFF. The CDR3 bases are TGTGCCAGCAGCCCAGGGGTCCGCGGCAATGAGCAGTTCTTC.

V is TRBV4-1 and J is TRBJ2-5, with D unclear. This CDR3 region has 15 residues. CDR1 and CDR2 from the germline V gene are MGHRA and YSYEKL. Trimming left V 1 base short and J 2 bases short, with 11 bases between. The CDR3: CASSQGRVSQETQYF. For the CDR3, the DNA is TGCGCCAGCAGCCAAGGTCGGGTCTCGCAAGAGACCCAGTACTTC.

CDR3 amino acids: CASSVVGGTEAFF. The CDR3 DNA reads as TGTGCCAGCAGTGTGGTAGGGGGCACTGAAGCTTTCTTT. The genes are TRBV25-1 and TRBJ1-1; D is perhaps TRBD1 (6 bases). Germline V gene lookup returns CDR1 MGHDK and CDR2 SYGVNS. This CDR3 region has 13 residues. Trimming stripped 4 bases from V and 4 bases from J, with 10 bases between. The full variable domain, in which reference TRBV25-1 and TRBJ1-1 provide the parts outside the CDR3, is EADIYQTPRYLVIGTGKKITLECSQTMGHDKMYWYQQDPGMELHLIHYSYGVNSTEKGDLSSESTVSRIRTEHFPLTLESARPSHTSQYLCASSVVGGTEAFFGQGTRLTVV.

The chain links TRBV18 to TRBJ2-1; TRBD2 agrees at 8 bases. The CDR3 covers 16 residues. V shed 0 bases, J shed 3 bases, and the junction held 4 bases outside the gene matches. CDR1 and CDR2 from the germline V gene are KGHSH and LQKENI. The DNA of the CDR3 is TGTGCCAGCTCACCACCACGGGGGGGACACTACAATGAGCAGTTCTTC. Its translation is CASSPPRGGHYNEQFF.

This clone has only one observation. V gene TRBV7-8 combines with J gene TRBJ2-2, with TRBD2 identical over 8 bases. The trim removed 0 bases at V and 5 bases at J, leaving 2 bases unmatched. The CDR3 loop spans 15 amino acids. CDR1 and CDR2 from the germline V gene are SGHVS and FQNEAQ. CDR3 sequence reads: CASSLARGGTGELFF. As DNA, the CDR3 is TGTGCCAGCAGCTTAGCTCGGGGGGGGACCGGGGAGCTGTTTTTT.

J is TRBJ2-7 and V is TRBV18; 7 bases match TRBD2. The germline V gene encodes CDR1 KGHSH and CDR2 LQKENI. The V and J ends lost 2 bases and 5 bases, in that order; junction bases with no gene match: 3. CDR3 length: 13 amino acids. CDR3 sequence (DNA): TGTGCCAGCTCACCAAGGGCGGGAGACGAGCAGTACTTC. It yields the protein CASSPRAGDEQYF.

The gene calls are TRBV15 and TRBJ1-6, with D perhaps TRBD1 (5 bases). The germline gives CDR1 LNHNV, CDR2 YYDKDF (reference sequence). The germline V and J ends were trimmed by 1 base and 7 bases, with 14 bases remaining between them. The CDR3 has 16 residues. The CDR3 spells CATSRARQYPNSPLHF. In nucleotides, the CDR3 is TGTGCCACCAGCAGAGCTCGACAGTATCCAAATTCACCCCTCCACTTT.